Listed here is a single T cell receptor (beta chain). Its specificity is unknown. The CDR3 runs 13 residues. V was cut by 6 bases and J by 7 bases, with 16 bases left in between. Germline CDR1 and CDR2: MDHEN and SYDVKM. Per sample, no less than 6 micrograms of total RNA were extracted. Sample-barcoded 5' priming and a J-beta primer mix drove a second PCR of roughly 6 to 12 cycles. Each CDR3 protein gets one entry after TCRdb re-called the 5' RACE reads with MiXCR. The table records fewer than 900,000 distinct CDR3 sequences, about 40% of them present only once. The source of the sample is a study of blood T cells in healthy people across ages. Points from the study as a whole: Naive T cell percentage by flow cytometry tracked strongly with beta diversity. When set beside aged donors, long-lived donors presented more naive CD4+ cells and higher diversity. Per million T cells, the diversity of TCR beta decreased roughly linearly as age advanced.

The receptor was isolated from a woman in her sixties or seventies in good health. The specimen was blood. The chain recombines TRBV28 with TRBJ2-7; a weak D match, TRBD2 (5 bases). The CDR3 DNA is TGTGCCAGCAGGGCGGGTCTCTACAATGAGCAGTACTTC. Its translation is CASRAGLYNEQYF.